The clone carrying this T cell receptor (beta chain) was seen repeatedly, ten times or more. The antigen is undetermined. The data are from a study of immune heterogeneity within non-small cell lung tumors. A multiplex PCR containing 32 V primers and 13 J primers was used to amplify TCR beta CDR3. TCRdb re-derived calls from the multiplex PCR reads in MiXCR, one entry per CDR3 protein. The repertoire includes fewer than 15,000 distinct CDR3 sequences, about 25% of them detected once, and 13% sits in the top ten. The template consisted of bulk tumor genomic DNA, with around 600 ng used per sample. During surgery, each primary tumor gave multiple biopsies spaced as far apart as possible. The cohort was untreated, with newly diagnosed non-small cell lung cancer undergoing curative surgery. Samples were obtained from newly diagnosed non-small cell lung cancer patients who were having surgery with curative intent.

V shed 2 bases and J shed 0 bases, with 4 bases lying between them. This CDR3 has 14 residues. Per germline, CDR1 SGHTA and CDR2 FQGNSA. Findings of the study overall: With local tumor mutational burden, local T-cell clonality showed a moderate but significant correlation (R 0.3 to 0.4). Recurrence of identical dominant CDR3 beta clonotypes was observed across tumor sites within a patient, alongside site-unique high-frequency clones.

The TCR sequence derives from a man aged 50 to 59 with non-small cell lung cancer. Sequencing was done on a sample of lung tumor tissue. The gene calls are TRBV7-2 and TRBJ1-4, with unresolved D. For the CDR3, the DNA is TGTGCCAGCAGCTTAACAGCAACTAATGAAAAACTGTTTTTT. It specifies CASSLTATNEKLFF.